This is a list of T cell receptor beta chains from one sample in a study of cytomegalovirus exposure and HLA in healthy donors. Repertoires were generated with immunoSEQ multiplex PCR, while TCRdb's copy carries only in-frame clones and drops some. The sample yields 55,000 to 75,000 clones, 62% seen once. Sequencing input: PBMCs. The origin of the receptors is a man aged 25 to 40 in good health and CMV-seronegative. CDR3s include the opening cysteine and the closing phenylalanine or tryptophan. The D gene is left open where the match is weak. The size of a clone is reported for some rows only, either as once, few or many, or as a class for expanded clones.

. TRBJ2-7 TRBV18 . TGTGCCAGCTCATTCGGACATTACTCCTACGAGCAGTACTTC CASSFGHYSYEQYF
many TRBJ1-2 TRBV5-1 . TGCGCCAGCAGCTTGGACAGGATCTATGGCTACACCTTC CASSLDRIYGYTF
few TRBJ1-2 TRBV2 . TGTGCCAGCAGTGGTCGTACGACGCGGGGCTACACCTTC CASSGRTTRGYTF
. TRBJ2-3 TRBV6-4 TRBD2 TGTGCCAGTTCAGGACTAGCGGGGGATAGCACAGATACGCAGTATTTT CASSGLAGDSTDTQYF
. TRBJ2-1 TRBV5-1 TRBD1 TGCGCCAGCAGCTTGGAGACAGGGGGCGCCTACAATGAGCAGTTCTTC CASSLETGGAYNEQFF
. TRBJ2-7 TRBV6-1 TRBD1 TGTGCCAGCAGTGAAGCGTGGCAGGGGGCTAGGGAGCAGTACTTC CASSEAWQGAREQYF
. TRBJ2-5 TRBV4-1 . TGCGCCAGCAGCCAGGCCCGGGGTGCGGGGACCCAAGAGACCCAGTACTTC CASSQARGAGTQETQYF
once TRBJ1-2 TRBV5-1 TRBD1 TGCGCCAGCAGCGCGGACAGGTTGGGCTACACCTTC CASSADRLGYTF
. TRBJ2-7 TRBV6-5 . TGTGCCAGCAGTTACTCGGGGGGTAGGAACGAGCAGTACTTC CASSYSGGRNEQYF
. TRBJ1-5 TRBV6-1 . TGTGCCAGCAGTGAAGGATACAGAAGGGGACAGCCCCAGCATTTT CASSEGYRRGQPQHF
once TRBJ2-5 TRBV2 . TGTGCCAGCAGGATCAGGGGTGTAGAGACCCAGTACTTC CASRIRGVETQYF
. TRBJ2-7 TRBV7-6 . TGTGCCAGCAGCCGAGGACAAGTCTACGAGCAGTACTTC CASSRGQVYEQYF
. TRBJ1-1 TRBV5-4 . TGTGCCAGCAACTTTGGGGGAGTACGGGGGACGATTACTGAAGCTTTCTTT CASNFGGVRGTITEAFF
. TRBJ2-7 TRBV7-9 TRBD1 TGTGCCAGCAGCCCCTCACAGGGGATCTACGAGCAGTACTTC CASSPSQGIYEQYF
. TRBJ2-5 TRBV6-5 . TGTGCCAGCAGTTACCAGAGGCAAGAGACCCAGTACTTC CASSYQRQETQYF
. TRBJ2-1 TRBV29-1 TRBD1 TGCAGCGTCGCCGACAGGGGGCCTTACAATGAGCAGTTCTTC CSVADRGPYNEQFF
. TRBJ2-1 TRBV6-5 TRBD1 TGTGCCAGCAGAGGGGGGACAGGGAGCGACAATGAGCAGTTCTTC CASRGGTGSDNEQFF
. TRBJ1-1 TRBV10-3 TRBD1 TGTGCCATTAAACAGGGGGTCACTGAAGCTTTCTTT CAIKQGVTEAFF
. TRBJ2-5 TRBV7-6 TRBD1 TGTGCCAGCAGCTTTACAGGGGGCAACCAAGAGACCCAGTACTTC CASSFTGGNQETQYF
. TRBJ2-6 TRBV5-1 . TGCGCCAGCAGCTTGTCGGTTCTCTCTGGGGCCAACGTCCTGACTTTC CASSLSVLSGANVLTF
. TRBJ1-2 TRBV6-5 TRBD1 TGTGCCAGCAGTTACAACCGGGACAGGGGGGACTATGGCTACACCTTC CASSYNRDRGDYGYTF
. TRBJ2-1 TRBV14 TRBD2 TGTGCCAGCAGCCCTATACTTAGCGGGGGGGCGACTGAGCAGTTCTTC CASSPILSGGATEQFF
. TRBJ1-2 TRBV5-4 TRBD1 TGTGCCAGCAGCTTGGGAGGACAGGGCCCCTATGGCTACACCTTC CASSLGGQGPYGYTF
. TRBJ2-2 TRBV7-9 . TGTGCCAGCAGCCTAAACGGGGGGAACACCGGGGAGCTGTTTTTT CASSLNGGNTGELFF
. TRBJ1-1 TRBV19 . TGTGCCGCGGGGACCGCGAACACTGAAGCTTTCTTT CAAGTANTEAFF
. TRBJ2-2 TRBV4-1 TRBD1 TGCGCCAGCAGGAAGATCAGGGTGGCAGCAACACAGGGGGCCGCGAACACCGGGGAGCTGTTTTTT CASRKIRVAATQGAANTGELFF
. TRBJ2-7 TRBV7-8 . TGTGCCAGCGCCCCAGGGGCAGGCGCTTCCTACGAGCAGTACTTC CASAPGAGASYEQYF
. TRBJ1-5 TRBV21-1 . TGTGCCAGCACAAACCGGGACTTAGATAGCAATCAGCCCCAGCATTTT CASTNRDLDSNQPQHF